Listed below are T cell receptor beta chains from one sample, sequenced in a study of neurological immune-mediated disorders. TCRdb called the 5' RACE reads again in MiXCR, with one record for every CDR3 protein. The sample has 35,000 to 50,000 distinct CDR3 sequences; roughly 15% are singletons. Sequencing was carried out using CD4+ T cells from blood. Every receptor here comes from a woman aged 55-69 years with HTLV-1-associated myelopathy (HAM/TSP). The CDR3 runs from the conserved cysteine through the conserved F or W. A D gene is named only where the DNA matches it firmly. The size entry is marked missing in some rows and otherwise reads once, few, many or a size class.

D gene	V gene	clone size	J gene	CDR3 protein	CDR3 DNA
NA	TRBV20-1	many	TRBJ1-4	CSARGRRGRGELFF	TGCAGTGCTAGAGGAAGGAGAGGACGAGGGGAACTGTTTTTT
TRBD1	TRBV20-1	many	TRBJ2-7	CSASRDRRYEQYF	TGCAGTGCTTCCCGGGACAGGAGGTACGAGCAGTACTTC
NA	TRBV6-2/TRBV6-3	NA	TRBJ2-3	CASSERGGTDTQYF	TGTGCCAGCAGTGAACGGGGCGGCACAGATACGCAGTATTTT
NA	TRBV20-1	NA	TRBJ1-5	CSARGQLNQPQHF	TGCAGTGCTAGAGGGCAGCTCAATCAGCCCCAGCATTTT
NA	TRBV5-1	many	TRBJ1-3	CASSLDGVRGNTIYF	TGCGCCAGCAGCTTGGATGGGGTCCGGGGAAACACCATATATTTT
TRBD1	TRBV7-9	NA	TRBJ2-1	CAIPPGPGQGPSYNEQFF	TGTGCCATCCCACCAGGCCCGGGACAGGGACCCTCCTACAATGAGCAGTTCTTC
TRBD1	TRBV18	many	TRBJ2-7	CASSEPSGTGTYEQYF	TGTGCCAGCTCAGAGCCTTCCGGGACAGGCACCTACGAGCAGTACTTC
TRBD1	TRBV5-1	many	TRBJ1-1	CASSITGQGPLGTEAFF	TGCGCCAGCAGCATCACGGGACAGGGACCGTTAGGCACTGAAGCTTTCTTT
NA	TRBV2	few	TRBJ1-5	CASSYSRDGQTQHF	TGTGCCAGCAGTTACTCGAGGGATGGTCAGACCCAGCATTTT
TRBD1	TRBV6-5	NA	TRBJ1-6	CASKGALNSPLHF	TGTGCCAGCAAGGGGGCTCTAAATTCACCCCTCCACTTT
NA	TRBV20-1	many	TRBJ1-2	CSARDLWGWTNSHTF	TGCAGTGCTAGAGATCTATGGGGATGGACAAACTCCCACACCTTC
NA	TRBV20-1	few	TRBJ2-1	CSAKWRHSYNEQFF	TGCAGTGCTAAGTGGCGGCACTCCTACAATGAGCAGTTCTTC
NA	TRBV20-1	many	TRBJ1-6	CSARESMGWNSPLHF	TGCAGTGCTAGAGAATCAATGGGATGGAATTCACCCCTCCACTTT
NA	TRBV2	many	TRBJ1-1	CASSEGGRIAFF	TGTGCCAGCAGTGAGGGAGGGAGGATCGCTTTCTTT
NA	TRBV20-1	NA	TRBJ1-1	CSARDHRGPTEAFF	TGCAGTGCTAGAGATCATAGGGGACCCACTGAAGCTTTCTTT
NA	TRBV20-1	many	TRBJ2-3	CSARPRGTDTQYF	TGCAGTGCTAGACCTCGGGGGACAGATACGCAGTATTTT
NA	TRBV5-1	many	TRBJ2-3	CASSLEVHPTDTQYF	TGCGCCAGCAGCTTGGAAGTCCACCCGACAGATACGCAGTATTTT
TRBD1	TRBV20-1	many	TRBJ1-4	CSARQGATNEKLFF	TGCAGTGCTCGACAGGGCGCAACTAATGAAAAACTGTTTTTT
TRBD2	TRBV5-1	NA	TRBJ2-3	CASSWSGGGTDTQYF	TGCGCCAGCAGCTGGAGCGGGGGGGGCACAGATACGCAGTATTTT
NA	TRBV20-1	NA	TRBJ2-1	CSAPSIADNEQFF	TGCAGTGCTCCAAGTATAGCAGACAATGAGCAGTTCTTC
NA	TRBV18	many	TRBJ2-3	CASSPAGEGTDTQYF	TGTGCCAGCTCACCGGCGGGTGAAGGGACAGATACGCAGTATTTT
NA	TRBV2	many	TRBJ1-4	CASSGDEKLFF	TGTGCCAGCAGTGGTGATGAAAAACTGTTTTTT
NA	TRBV20-1	many	TRBJ2-1	CSAETLANEQFF	TGCAGTGCAGAAACCCTAGCCAATGAGCAGTTCTTC
TRBD1	TRBV10-3	many	TRBJ1-3	CAISVGQGNSGNTIYF	TGTGCCATCAGTGTTGGACAGGGAAACTCTGGAAACACCATATATTTT
NA	TRBV6-2/TRBV6-3	NA	TRBJ2-1	CASSYDSPHEQFF	TGTGCCAGCAGTTACGACTCCCCACATGAGCAGTTCTTC
TRBD2	TRBV24-1	few	TRBJ2-1	CATRGLAGFGEQFF	TGTGCCACTAGAGGGCTAGCGGGATTTGGTGAGCAGTTCTTC
NA	TRBV18	many	TRBJ2-2	CASSLQETNTGELFF	TGTGCCAGCTCACTACAAGAAACGAACACCGGGGAGCTGTTTTTT
NA	TRBV20-1	many	TRBJ1-6	CSALQASAGSPLHF	TGCAGTGCTTTACAGGCCTCCGCTGGGTCACCCCTCCACTTT
TRBD1	TRBV5-1	many	TRBJ1-2	CASRRTGGRDGYTF	TGCGCCAGCAGAAGGACAGGGGGTAGGGATGGCTACACCTTC